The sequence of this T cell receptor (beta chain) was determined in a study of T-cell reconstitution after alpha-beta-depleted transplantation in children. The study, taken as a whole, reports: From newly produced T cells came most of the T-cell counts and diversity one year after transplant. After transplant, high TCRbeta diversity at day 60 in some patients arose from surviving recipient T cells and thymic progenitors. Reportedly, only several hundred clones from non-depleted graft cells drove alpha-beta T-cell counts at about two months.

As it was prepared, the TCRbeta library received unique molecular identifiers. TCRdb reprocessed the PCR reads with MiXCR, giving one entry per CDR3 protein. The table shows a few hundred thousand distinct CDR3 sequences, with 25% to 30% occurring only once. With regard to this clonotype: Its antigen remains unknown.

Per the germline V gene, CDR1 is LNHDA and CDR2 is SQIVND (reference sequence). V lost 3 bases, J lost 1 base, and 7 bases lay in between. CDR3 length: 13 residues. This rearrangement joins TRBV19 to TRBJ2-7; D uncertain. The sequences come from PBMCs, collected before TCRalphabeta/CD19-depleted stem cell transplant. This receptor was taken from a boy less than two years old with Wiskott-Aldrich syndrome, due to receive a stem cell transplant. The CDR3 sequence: CASSMTLSYEQYF. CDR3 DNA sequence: TGTGCCAGTAGTATGACCCTATCCTACGAGCAGTACTTC.